Described below is a single T cell receptor (beta chain) sequence and its context. This clone occurred once. It lacks a known antigen. No much larger clone exists at a distance of one base, and base qualities are not known. TCR beta CDR3 regions were sequenced from DNA using the immunoSEQ Assay. Per the source publication's procedure: T cell density was computed as TCR beta template counts normalized to usable DNA estimated by amplifying housekeeping genes. Richness was estimated with the preseqR package, extrapolating to 400,000 templates for PBMC samples and 120,000 templates for tissue samples. Clonality was defined by subtracting Pielou's evenness from one. Differential abundance testing on productive amino-acid clonotypes, with a minimum total count of 5 and an alpha of 0.1, was used to identify tissue-enriched TCRs. Repertoire overlap between compartments was quantified with the Jaccard Index and Morisita Overlap Index. GLIPH grouped TCR beta CDR3s together with public tetramer-defined viral CDR3s, and a viral motif had to include at least three viral sequences and also show V-gene enrichment. TCRdb holds this immuneACCESS table with in-frame rearrangements only. Some clones are missing; in checked studies, unresolved V genes explain under half, and the rest has no known cause. Clone size and the V and J calls come from that table; the DNA yielded D and trimming. Present in this sample are roughly 64,000 clones, roughly 81% of which were seen just once. Roughly 4.5% of the sample is taken by the ten largest.

The germline V gene encodes CDR1 MNHNS and CDR2 SASEGT. V gives up 10 bases and J gives up 3 bases, and the segment between their germline ends measures 17 bases. Reading from cysteine to phenylalanine, the CDR3 counts 14 amino acids. Only CDR3 DNA is held: 42 bases, read in frame from base 1. This entry is derived from a study of T cells in localized non-small cell lung cancer (dated by TCRdb to about 2020). Context from the whole study: Comparing tumors with uninvolved tumor-adjacent lungs, the study looked at the T cell repertoires of 236 patients with early-stage NSCLC. A mean age of around 66 years was recorded for the NSCLC patients, of whom approximately 130 were male and about 100 were female. The cohort consisted of 236 treatment-naive NSCLC patients whose localized lung tumors had been resected. Overall study results and their limits: Higher T cell density in blood was associated with longer overall survival, whereas higher clonality in adjacent lung was associated with shorter survival. Because multi-region sequencing of the tumors was not done, intratumor heterogeneity could not be ruled out. Since the design was exploratory, TCR variables were selected using unadjusted p-values with no false-discovery rate correction. Uninvolved tumor-adjacent lung showed the highest T cell clonality, higher than tumor, which suggests more focused antigenic responses in the uninvolved tumor-adjacent lung. Of the top 100 tumor clones, a median of roughly 57 were detected in paired uninvolved adjacent lung; around 27 were also among that lung's top 100.

At diagnosis, tumor, uninvolved tumor-adjacent lung and peripheral blood were collected and then preserved as a mix of FFPE and fresh-frozen material. For TCR repertoire profiling, blood samples were analyzed as peripheral blood mononuclear cells. This receptor chain uses TRBV6-1 and TRBJ2-3; a confident D gene designation cannot be given. This clonotype originated in a man aged 40 to 69 with stage II lung adenocarcinoma. The sequencing here drew on PBMCs, taken before any cancer treatment. The CDR3 region: CATGPFLGTDTQYF. Here is the DNA: TGTGCCACCGGACCCTTCCTTGGGACAGATACGCAGTATTTT.